This T cell receptor beta chain was obtained from a study of cytomegalovirus exposure and HLA in healthy donors. Study-wide context: Some 85 million unique TCRs, all from HLA-typed donors, were included in an early release of the data.

Use of 60 Vbeta and 13 Jbeta primers characterized the PCR. Profiled with immunoSEQ multiplex PCR; TCRdb holds only in-frame clones, not every one. The specimen's table records 40,000 to 65,000 clones. Whole-study findings and limits: Per a later analysis, roughly 17,000 TCR beta sequences showed association with HLA alleles at 0.05 false discovery rate. Later analysis suggested most CMV-associated TCR beta chains were HLA-restricted.

Concerning this clone: What it binds is not known.

The V gene end was trimmed by 5 bases and the J gene end by 6 bases; junction bases not matched to a gene: 10. This CDR3 has 14 amino acids. The germline V gene encodes CDR1 SEHNR and CDR2 FQNEAQ (reference sequence). V gene TRBV7-9 combines with J gene TRBJ2-7; TRBD2 aligns across 7 bases. The clonotype comes from a man aged 35 to 55 in good health and CMV-seropositive. Sequenced: PBMCs. Written as DNA, the CDR3 is TGTGCCAGCAGCCCGGCGGGAGTTGGGAGCGAGCAGTACTTC. This gives the protein CASSPAGVGSEQYF.